These 21 T cell receptor beta chains share one sample of origin, sequenced in a study of PD-1 blockade in mismatch repair-deficient tumors. Some clones are missing from TCRdb's copy, which holds only in-frame ones; the method was immunoSEQ multiplex PCR. The top ten clones hold 7% to 8.5% of a sample with some 51,000 clones, roughly 80% of them seen once. The sample here was peripheral blood, taken roughly 21 weeks after starting pembrolizumab. The receptors shown here come from an adult with mismatch repair-deficient cancer.

The V gene is TRBV19, the J gene TRBJ2-1, with TRBD2 identical over 9 bases. The CDR3 loop spans 14 amino acids. Trimming removed 5 bases from V and 8 bases from J; junction bases left unmatched: 7. Germline loops: CDR1 LNHDA, CDR2 SQIVND (reference sequence). In DNA form, the CDR3 reads TGTGCCAGTAGTTTGTGGCGGGAGGGATATGAGCAGTTCTTC. Its protein is CASSLWREGYEQFF.

The chain combines TRBV4-1 with TRBJ1-5; D is unclear. The germline CDR1 and CDR2 sequences are MGHRA and YSYEKL. The CDR3 is made up of 11 amino acids. V was shortened by 10 bases and J by 3 bases, with 7 bases between the two germline ends. The CDR3 reads CATGNNQPQHF. CDR3 in DNA: TGCGCCACCGGAAACAATCAGCCCCAGCATTTT.

The rearrangement links TRBV5-1 to TRBJ1-1; D ambiguous. The V gene's germline CDR1 is SGHRS and CDR2 YFSETQ. The CDR3 loop spans 13 amino acids. The germline V and J ends were trimmed by 3 bases and 1 base, with 7 bases remaining between them. The CDR3, as DNA: TGCGCCAGCAGCTCTCTCTCGAACACTGAAGCTTTCTTT. Its translation: CASSSLSNTEAFF.

The chain recombines TRBV11-2 with TRBJ2-5; TRBD2 matches at 9 bases. V was pared by 5 bases and J by 3 bases, with 13 bases of the junction left unmatched. Germline loops: CDR1 SGHAT, CDR2 FQNNGV. The CDR3 consists of 17 residues. CDR3 DNA: TGTGCCAGCAGCCAGGGTCTAGCGGGGCCCTTTGAAGAGACCCAGTACTTC. Its translation: CASSQGLAGPFEETQYF. Full variable domain (missing parts from reference TRBV11-2 and TRBJ2-5): EAGVAQSPRYKIIEKRQSVAFWCNPISGHATLYWYQQILGQGPKLLIQFQNNGVVDDSQLPKDRFSAERLKGVDSTLKIQPAKLEDSAVYLCASSQGLAGPFEETQYFGPGTRLLVL.

CDR3 amino acids: CASSSQPNTEAFF. The CDR3, as DNA: TGTGCCAGCAGCTCTCAGCCGAACACTGAAGCTTTCTTT. The chain has TRBV7-3 and TRBJ1-1; D gene ambiguous. The length of the CDR3 is 13 residues. V was clipped by 4 bases and J by 1 base, with 7 bases between them. The germline V gene has CDR1 SGHTA and CDR2 FQGTGA.

This chain connects TRBV4-3 to TRBJ2-1, with TRBD2 matching 7 bases. The germline CDR1 and CDR2 sequences are LGHNA and YSLEER. The CDR3 extends over 16 amino acids. Trimming cost V 0 bases and J 6 bases; bases outside gene matches: 8. CDR3 sequence reads: CASSQDRLAGVNEQFF. CDR3 DNA sequence: TGCGCCAGCAGCCAAGATCGCCTCGCGGGAGTCAATGAGCAGTTCTTC.

The rearrangement uses TRBV7-9 and TRBJ1-2; D perhaps matches TRBD1 (5 bases). Trimming took off 5 bases at V and 0 bases at J, with 16 bases between the two ends. In germline, CDR1 is SEHNR, CDR2 FQNEAQ (reference sequence). The CDR3 runs 16 residues. The chain's CDR3 is CASSPWGSAPNYGYTF. The CDR3 bases are TGTGCCAGCAGCCCTTGGGGGTCGGCTCCTAACTATGGCTACACCTTC.

This chain uses TRBV15 with TRBJ2-3; D is unresolved. The CDR3 is 14 amino acids. The V gene lost 1 base and the J gene lost 6 bases, with 11 bases spanning the gap. The germline V gene encodes CDR1 LNHNV and CDR2 YYDKDF (reference sequence). The CDR3 coding sequence is TGTGCCACCAGCAGAGGAGGCGTGTCCGATACGCAGTATTTT. This gives the protein CATSRGGVSDTQYF.

This chain links TRBV7-9 with TRBJ2-5, with a possible D match to TRBD2 (6 bases). This CDR3 region has 13 residues. V was trimmed by 4 bases and J by 5 bases, leaving 11 bases between them. Looked up from germline, CDR1 is SEHNR and CDR2 is FQNEAQ (reference sequence). The CDR3 loop is CASSSSVWETQYF. The CDR3, as DNA: TGTGCCAGCAGCTCTAGCGTATGGGAGACCCAGTACTTC.

The gene calls are TRBV6-5 and TRBJ2-7, with D possibly called TRBD1 or TRBD2 (6 bases each). Germline CDR1 MNHEY, CDR2 SVGAGI. The CDR3 spans 15 residues. With 0 bases removed from V and 4 bases from J, the gap between germline ends came to 13 bases. CDR3 region: CASSYSPGASYEQYF. The CDR3 bases are TGTGCCAGCAGTTACTCCCCGGGGGCCTCTTACGAGCAGTACTTC.

This chain uses TRBV21-1 with TRBJ2-7. TRBV21-1 is a recognized pseudogene. This CDR3 contains 14 residues. DNA of the CDR3: TGTGCCAGCAGCAAAGCGCCCGCTTTCTACGAGCAGTACTTC. Protein product: CASSKAPAFYEQYF.

The chain links TRBV5-4 to TRBJ2-5; 7 bases agree with TRBD1. After removal of 3 bases from V and 4 bases from J, the junction contained 9 bases not matched to a gene. CDR1 SGHNT and CDR2 YYREEE come from the germline V gene (reference sequence). CDR3 size: 15 residues. CDR3 in DNA: TGTGCCAGCAGCTCAAGCCGGACAGGAAGAGAGACCCAGTACTTC. Amino acid sequence: CASSSSRTGRETQYF.

The rearrangement uses TRBV19 and TRBJ1-5, with 9 bases fitting TRBD1. The CDR3 extends over 15 amino acids. Germline V gene lookup returns CDR1 LNHDA and CDR2 SQIVND (reference sequence). V shed 1 base and J 5 bases; nucleotides not matched to a gene: 3. The CDR3 DNA is TGTGCCAGTAGTATAGTGGGACAGGGATATCAGCCCCAGCATTTT. Protein sequence: CASSIVGQGYQPQHF.

The rearrangement uses TRBV6-1 and TRBJ1-5, with TRBD1 matching 7 bases. V trimming: 9 bases; J trimming: 4 bases; junction bases outside the gene matches: 6. The germline CDR1 and CDR2 sequences are MNHNS and SASEGT. CDR3 length equals 13 residues. In DNA, the CDR3 is TGTGCCAGTTGGGACAGTTGGAATCAGCCCCAGCATTTT. It is translated as CASWDSWNQPQHF.

V gene TRBV5-1 combines with J gene TRBJ1-1; perhaps TRBD1 as D (5 bases). The V gene's germline CDR1 is SGHRS and CDR2 YFSETQ. The CDR3 has 14 residues. V gave up 0 bases and J gave up 6 bases, with 12 bases separating them. CDR3 in DNA: TGCGCCAGCAGCTTGGCGGGGGTTCACGCTGAAGCTTTCTTT. Protein: CASSLAGVHAEAFF.

The chain carries TRBV27 and TRBJ2-3; 9 nucleotides align to TRBD2. J gave up 10 bases and V 0 bases, and 8 bases lay outside the gene matches. This CDR3 spans 15 amino acids. Germline CDR1 and CDR2: MNHEY and SMNVEV (reference sequence). In DNA form, the CDR3 reads TGTGCCAGCAGTTTATCGATCCAGACTAGCGGTTCGCAGTATTTT. It translates to CASSLSIQTSGSQYF.

This clone was observed a single time. The V gene is TRBV7-6, the J gene TRBJ2-7; D perhaps matches TRBD2 (5 bases). Trimming pared 5 bases from V and 3 bases from J, leaving 17 bases between. Germline assignment: CDR1 SGHVS and CDR2 FNYEAQ. The CDR3 is made up of 15 amino acids. The CDR3 region has the DNA TGTGCCAGCAGCCCTACGGTTAGCGACCTCTACGAGCAGTACTTC. It encodes CASSPTVSDLYEQYF.

The V gene is TRBV6-4, the J gene TRBJ2-1; 11 nucleotides align to TRBD2. Germline CDR1 MRHNA, CDR2 SNTAGT. The V segment lost 5 bases and the J segment 7 bases; nucleotides outside the gene matches: 7. The CDR3 has 15 residues. The CDR3 bases are TGTGCCAGCAGTATAGCGGGAGGGCCGACGAATGAGCAGTTCTTC. Translated, it gives CASSIAGGPTNEQFF.

V and J are TRBV30 and TRBJ1-1; tentatively, D is TRBD1 (5 bases). This CDR3 spans 13 amino acids. In germline, CDR1 is GTSNPN, CDR2 SVGIG (reference sequence). V was clipped by 2 bases and J by 6 bases, with 13 bases between them. CDR3 sequence (DNA): TGTGCCTGGAGTTCCGGGGCCCGGGCTGAAGCTTTCTTT. This encodes CAWSSGARAEAFF.

The chain employs TRBV7-6 and TRBJ1-2, with unresolved D. CDR3 length: 16 amino acids. The germline V gene has CDR1 SGHVS and CDR2 FNYEAQ. The V end lost 5 bases, the J end lost 7 bases, and 23 bases lay between the germline ends. The CDR3 protein is CASSKALQSLFGGYTF. The CDR3 DNA follows: TGTGCCAGCAGCAAAGCGCTACAGTCCCTTTTCGGTGGCTACACCTTC.

The genes are TRBV5-1 and TRBJ2-7; TRBD1 might be the D (6 bases). V lost 0 bases to trimming and J lost 2 bases, with 9 bases between them. CDR1 and CDR2 (germline): SGHRS, YFSETQ. The CDR3 totals 14 residues. CDR3 coding DNA: TGCGCCAGCAGCTTGGTAGGACAGACCTACGAGCAGTACTTC. Translated: CASSLVGQTYEQYF.